These 13 T cell receptor beta chains originate from one sample sequenced in a study of T-cell reconstitution after alpha-beta-depleted transplantation in children. Unique molecular identifiers tagged the TCRbeta library. TCRdb passed the PCR reads through MiXCR, listing each CDR3 protein once. The sample contains around 130,000 distinct CDR3 sequences, 8.5% to 10% of which appear only once. This specimen consisted of PBMCs, mostly from graft donor cells, obtained 180 days after TCRalphabeta/CD19-depleted stem cell transplant. All receptors come from a girl under two years old who had a stem cell transplant for combined immunodeficiency, so the T cells may come from the graft donor.

CDR3: CASSLTPNTEAFF. CDR3 DNA: TGTGCCAGCAGCCTTACACCGAACACTGAAGCTTTCTTT. The chain links TRBV12-3 or TRBV12-4 to TRBJ1-1; D is uncertain. This CDR3 is built from 13 residues. V lost 6 bases, J lost 1 base, and 9 bases lay in between.

The sample holds a few counts of this clonotype. The rearrangement uses TRBV20-1 and TRBJ2-3; D might be TRBD2 (5 bases). The CDR3 covers 14 residues. V lost 5 bases and J lost 2, with 14 bases in between. The germline V gene encodes CDR1 DFQATT and CDR2 SNEGSKA (reference sequence). CDR3 sequence: CSAQASRATDTQYF. The CDR3 DNA reads as TGCAGTGCTCAGGCTAGCAGAGCCACAGATACGCAGTATTTT.

This clonotype was counted ten times or more. The chain employs TRBV20-1 and TRBJ1-5; a possible D gene is TRBD1 (5 bases). V lost 3 bases, J lost 7 bases, and 7 bases lay in between. CDR3 length: 11 residues. Germline CDR1 is DFQATT and CDR2 is SNEGSKA (reference sequence). The CDR3 nucleotides are TGCAGTGCTAGTAACAGGCAGCCCCAGCATTTT. It specifies CSASNRQPQHF.

This clonotype turned up a few times. This sequence joins TRBV6-2 or TRBV6-3 and TRBJ2-7, with D perhaps matching TRBD1 (5 bases). The CDR3 covers 12 residues. V was trimmed by 5 bases and J by 11 bases, leaving 16 bases between them. Germline values: CDR1 MNHEY, CDR2 SVGEGT. The DNA of the CDR3 is TGTGCCAGCAGTGGGGCAGGCCTAATCAAGTACTTC. Its translation is CASSGAGLIKYF.

The chain combines TRBV7-9 with TRBJ2-7; D perhaps matches TRBD2 (5 bases). Trimming shortened V by 5 bases and J by 2 bases, and 16 bases separated the two germline ends. CDR1 is SEHNR and CDR2 is FQNEAQ in the germline V gene (reference sequence). The CDR3 is made up of 15 amino acids. For the CDR3, the DNA is TGTGCCAGCAGCGAGGGTTGGACCCTTGCCTACGAGCAGTACTTC. The encoded protein is CASSEGWTLAYEQYF.

CDR3 bases: TGTGCCAGCAGCCAAGATTGGGGGGGTAGCGAGAATGAGCAGTTCTTC. Protein product: CASSQDWGGSENEQFF. This chain links TRBV14 with TRBJ2-1; the match to TRBD2 covers 7 bases. Germline lookup yields CDR1 SGHDN and CDR2 FVKESK. The CDR3 is 16 amino acids. V lost 0 bases, J lost 7 bases, and 9 bases stayed unmatched.

This clonotype was seen more than once but under ten times. This rearrangement joins TRBV4-3 to TRBJ2-3; D assignment may be TRBD1 or TRBD2 (5 bases each). Trimming removed 1 base at V and 5 bases at J, with 10 bases between. Germline CDR1 LGHNA, CDR2 YSLEER. The CDR3 consists of 14 residues. This CDR3 reads CASSQVWGRDTQYF. The CDR3 bases are TGCGCCAGCAGCCAAGTTTGGGGGAGAGATACGCAGTATTTT.

This clonotype has a handful of counts. The chain employs TRBV20-1 and TRBJ2-7; 8 bases line up with TRBD1. The CDR3 contains 14 residues. The V gene end was trimmed by 2 bases and the J gene end by 2 bases; junction bases not matched to a gene: 5. CDR1 DFQATT and CDR2 SNEGSKA come from the germline V gene (reference sequence). As DNA, the CDR3 is TGCAGTGCTAGATCGGGGACAGGCCCCTACGAGCAGTACTTC. The encoded protein is CSARSGTGPYEQYF.

This clonotype has only a few counts. This sequence joins TRBV20-1 and TRBJ1-1, with 7 bases fitting TRBD1. Germline V gene data show CDR1 as DFQATT and CDR2 as SNEGSKA (reference sequence). The trim removed 2 bases at V and 7 bases at J, leaving 4 bases unmatched. The CDR3 covers 12 residues. The DNA of the CDR3 is TGCAGTGCTAGACGGGACAGTTTTGAAGCTTTCTTT. Protein product: CSARRDSFEAFF.

The chain carries TRBV5-8 and TRBJ2-7, with 9 bases that match TRBD2. Trimming removed 1 base from V and 0 bases from J; junction bases left unmatched: 5. This CDR3 is built from 16 residues. CDR1 and CDR2 from the germline V gene are SGHTS and YDEGEE. In nucleotides, the CDR3 is TGTGCCAGCAGCTTGTTTCCTAGCGGGACCTCCTACGAGCAGTACTTC. Protein product: CASSLFPSGTSYEQYF.

A few counts support this clonotype. V is TRBV9 and J is TRBJ2-7; D gene ambiguous. The CDR3 is 14 amino acids. Trimming removed 0 bases at V and 9 bases at J, with 16 bases between. Germline-derived CDR1 and CDR2 are SGDLS and YYNGEE. As DNA, the CDR3 is TGTGCCAGCAGCGTAGGCTTCCGAAATACGGTGCAGTACTTC. This codes for CASSVGFRNTVQYF.

This clonotype has a handful of counts. The rearrangement uses TRBV6-2 or TRBV6-3 and TRBJ1-5; 10 bases match TRBD1. The CDR3 covers 16 residues. Germline V gives CDR1 MNHEY, CDR2 SVGEGT. V dropped 5 bases and J dropped 7; count of bases not matched to a gene: 11. For the CDR3, the DNA is TGTGCCAGCAGTCTATGGGACAGGGGTTTGTGGCAGCCCCAGCATTTT. It codes for CASSLWDRGLWQPQHF.

This clonotype was found a few times. The chain uses TRBV20-1 and TRBJ2-7; D perhaps matches TRBD2 (5 bases). The germline gives CDR1 DFQATT, CDR2 SNEGSKA (reference sequence). This CDR3 region has 14 residues. The V and J ends lost 0 bases and 4 bases respectively, with 13 bases between them. This chain's CDR3 is CSARDPAGPYEQYF. CDR3 nucleotides: TGCAGTGCTAGAGATCCCGCGGGTCCTTACGAGCAGTACTTC.